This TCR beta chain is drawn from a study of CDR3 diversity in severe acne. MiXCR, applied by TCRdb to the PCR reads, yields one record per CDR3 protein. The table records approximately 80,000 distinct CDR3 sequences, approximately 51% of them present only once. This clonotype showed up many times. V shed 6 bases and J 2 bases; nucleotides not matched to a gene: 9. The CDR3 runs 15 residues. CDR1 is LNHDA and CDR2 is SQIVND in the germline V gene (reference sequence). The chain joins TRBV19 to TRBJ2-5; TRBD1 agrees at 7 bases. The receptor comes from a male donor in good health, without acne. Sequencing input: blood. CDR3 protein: CASSTTGSGQETQYF. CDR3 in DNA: TGTGCCAGTAGCACGACAGGGAGTGGGCAAGAGACCCAGTACTTC. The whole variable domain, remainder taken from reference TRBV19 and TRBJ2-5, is DGGITQSPKYLFRKEGQNVTLSCEQNLNHDAMYWYRQDPGQGLRLIYYSQIVNDFQKGDIAEGYSVSREKKESFPLTVTSAQKNPTAFYLCASSTTGSGQETQYFGPGTRLLVL.